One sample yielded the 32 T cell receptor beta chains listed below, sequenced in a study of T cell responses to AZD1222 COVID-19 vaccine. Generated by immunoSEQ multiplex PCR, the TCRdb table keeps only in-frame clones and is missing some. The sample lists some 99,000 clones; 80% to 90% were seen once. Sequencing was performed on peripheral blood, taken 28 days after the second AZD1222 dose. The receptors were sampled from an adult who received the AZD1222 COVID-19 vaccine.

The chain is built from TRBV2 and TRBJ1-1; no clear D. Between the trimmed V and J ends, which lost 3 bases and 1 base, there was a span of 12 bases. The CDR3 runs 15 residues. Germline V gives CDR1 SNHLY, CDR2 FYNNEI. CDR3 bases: TGTGCCAGCAGTGACCCGGGTCTCCCGAACACTGAAGCTTTCTTT. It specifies CASSDPGLPNTEAFF.

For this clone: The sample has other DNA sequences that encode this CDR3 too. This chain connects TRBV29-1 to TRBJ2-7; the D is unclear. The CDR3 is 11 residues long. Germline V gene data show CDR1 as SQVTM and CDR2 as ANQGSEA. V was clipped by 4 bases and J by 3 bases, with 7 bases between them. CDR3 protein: CSVGNGYEQYF. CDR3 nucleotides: TGCAGCGTTGGCAACGGCTACGAGCAGTACTTC.

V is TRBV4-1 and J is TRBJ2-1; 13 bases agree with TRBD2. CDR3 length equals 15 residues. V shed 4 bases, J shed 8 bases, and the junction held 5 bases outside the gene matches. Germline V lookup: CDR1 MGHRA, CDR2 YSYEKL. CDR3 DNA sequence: TGCGCCAGCAGCCGCCTACTAGCGGGGGGGCATGAGCAGTTCTTC. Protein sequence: CASSRLLAGGHEQFF.

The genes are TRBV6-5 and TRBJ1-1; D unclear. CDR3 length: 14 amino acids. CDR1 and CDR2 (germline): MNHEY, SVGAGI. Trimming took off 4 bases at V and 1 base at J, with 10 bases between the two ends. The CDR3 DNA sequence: TGTGCCAGCAGTTTCCGCGGTGGGAACACTGAAGCTTTCTTT. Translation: CASSFRGGNTEAFF.

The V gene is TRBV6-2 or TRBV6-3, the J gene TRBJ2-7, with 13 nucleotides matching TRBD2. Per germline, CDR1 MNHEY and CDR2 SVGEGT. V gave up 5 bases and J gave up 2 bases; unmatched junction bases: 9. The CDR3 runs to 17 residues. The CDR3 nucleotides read TGTGCCAGCAGTAGACTGACTAGCGGGAGGAGGGCCTACGAGCAGTACTTC. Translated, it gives CASSRLTSGRRAYEQYF.

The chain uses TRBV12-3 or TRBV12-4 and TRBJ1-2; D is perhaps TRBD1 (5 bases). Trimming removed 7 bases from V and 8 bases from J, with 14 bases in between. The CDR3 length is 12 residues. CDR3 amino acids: CASTFGGLGYTF. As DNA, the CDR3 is TGTGCCAGCACCTTTGGGGGACTCGGCTACACCTTC.

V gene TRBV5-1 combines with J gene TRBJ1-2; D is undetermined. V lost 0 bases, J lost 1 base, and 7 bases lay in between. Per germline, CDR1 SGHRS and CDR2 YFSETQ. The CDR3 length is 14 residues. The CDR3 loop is CASSLGRVNYGYTF. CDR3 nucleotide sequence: TGCGCCAGCAGCTTGGGCAGAGTTAACTATGGCTACACCTTC.

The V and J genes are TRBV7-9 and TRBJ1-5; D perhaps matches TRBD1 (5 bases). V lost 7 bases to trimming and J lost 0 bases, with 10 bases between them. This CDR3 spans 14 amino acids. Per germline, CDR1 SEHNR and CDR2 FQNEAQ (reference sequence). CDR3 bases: TGTGCCAGCAACCGGGGGGGTAGCAATCAGCCCCAGCATTTT. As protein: CASNRGGSNQPQHF.

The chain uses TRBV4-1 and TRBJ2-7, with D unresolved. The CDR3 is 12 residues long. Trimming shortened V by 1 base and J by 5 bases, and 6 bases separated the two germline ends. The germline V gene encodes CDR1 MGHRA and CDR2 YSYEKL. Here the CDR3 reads CASSQGLNEQYF. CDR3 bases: TGCGCCAGCAGCCAAGGCCTAAACGAGCAGTACTTC.

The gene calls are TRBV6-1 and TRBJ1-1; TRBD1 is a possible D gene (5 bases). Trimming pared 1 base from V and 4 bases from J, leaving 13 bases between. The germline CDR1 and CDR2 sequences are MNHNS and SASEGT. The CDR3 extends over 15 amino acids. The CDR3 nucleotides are TGTGCCAGCAGTGAAGGTGTCGAGGGGAGCACTGAAGCTTTCTTT. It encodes CASSEGVEGSTEAFF.

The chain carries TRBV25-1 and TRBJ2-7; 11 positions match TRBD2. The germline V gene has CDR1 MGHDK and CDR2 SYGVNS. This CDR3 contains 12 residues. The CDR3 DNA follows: TGTGCTTCGACTAGCGGGGCCTACGAGCAGTACTTC. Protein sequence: CASTSGAYEQYF.

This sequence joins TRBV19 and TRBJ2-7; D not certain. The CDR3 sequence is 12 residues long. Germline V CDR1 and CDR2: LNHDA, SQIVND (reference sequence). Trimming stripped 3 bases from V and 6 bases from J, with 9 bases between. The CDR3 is CASSMGSREQYF. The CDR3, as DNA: TGTGCCAGTAGTATGGGTTCTCGCGAGCAGTACTTC.

The CDR3 spells CASIPLDGNTEAFF. The CDR3 DNA reads as TGTGCCAGCATACCCTTGGACGGGAACACTGAAGCTTTCTTT. This chain links TRBV28 with TRBJ1-1; no clear D. The V end was cut by 7 bases, the J end by 1 base, with 13 bases between. The CDR3 sequence is 14 residues long. CDR1 MDHEN and CDR2 SYDVKM come from the germline V gene.

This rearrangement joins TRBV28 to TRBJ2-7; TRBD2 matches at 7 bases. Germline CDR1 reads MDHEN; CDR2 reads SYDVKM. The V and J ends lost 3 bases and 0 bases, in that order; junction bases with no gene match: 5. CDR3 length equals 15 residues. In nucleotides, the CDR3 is TGTGCCAGCAGTTTGGCGGGAGCCTCCTCCTACGAGCAGTACTTC. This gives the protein CASSLAGASSYEQYF.

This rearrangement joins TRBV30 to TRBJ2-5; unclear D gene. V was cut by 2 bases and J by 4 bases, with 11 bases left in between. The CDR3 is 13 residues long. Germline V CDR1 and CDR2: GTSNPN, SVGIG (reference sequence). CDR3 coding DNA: TGTGCCTGGAGTAGGCAGGTGGCAGAGACCCAGTACTTC. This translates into CAWSRQVAETQYF.

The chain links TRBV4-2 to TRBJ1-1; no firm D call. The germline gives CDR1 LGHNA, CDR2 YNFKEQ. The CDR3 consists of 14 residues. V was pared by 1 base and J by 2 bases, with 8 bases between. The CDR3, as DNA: TGTGCCAGCAGCCAAGGGTGGGGTAACACTGAAGCTTTCTTT. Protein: CASSQGWGNTEAFF.

The CDR3 DNA reads as TGTGCCAGCAGCTACCAGTCGGGATACACAGATACGCAGTATTTT. Its translation: CASSYQSGYTDTQYF. The chain is built from TRBV7-2 and TRBJ2-3, with D maybe TRBD2 (5 bases). Looked up from germline, CDR1 is SGHTA and CDR2 is FQGNSA. V was shortened by 4 bases and J by 2 bases, with 13 bases between the two germline ends. The CDR3 is 15 amino acids. The full variable domain, in which reference TRBV7-2 and TRBJ2-3 provide the parts outside the CDR3, is GAGVSQSPSNKVTEKGKDVELRCDPISGHTALYWYRQSLGQGLEFLIYFQGNSAPDKSGLPSDRFSAERTGGSVSTLTIQRTQQEDSAVYLCASSYQSGYTDTQYFGPGTRLTVL.

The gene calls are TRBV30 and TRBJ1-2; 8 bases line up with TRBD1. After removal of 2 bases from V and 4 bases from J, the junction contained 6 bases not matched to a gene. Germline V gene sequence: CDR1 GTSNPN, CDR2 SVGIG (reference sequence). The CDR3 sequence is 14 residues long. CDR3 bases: TGTGCCTGGAGTCGGGACAGGAGTCCCTATGGCTACACCTTC. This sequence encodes CAWSRDRSPYGYTF. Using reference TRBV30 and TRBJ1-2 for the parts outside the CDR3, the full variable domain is SQTIHQWPATLVQPVGSPLSLECTVEGTSNPNLYWYRQAAGRGLQLLFYSVGIGQISSEVPQNLSASRPQDRQFILSSKKLLLSDSGFYLCAWSRDRSPYGYTFGSGTRLTVV.

CDR3 in DNA: TGTGCCACCAGTGATGTCCGCCCCGGGGATACGCAGTATTTT. Encoded protein: CATSDVRPGDTQYF. The rearrangement links TRBV24-1 to TRBJ2-3; no clear D gene. This CDR3 is built from 14 residues. The V end lost 3 bases, the J end lost 6 bases, and 12 bases lay between the germline ends. Germline assignment: CDR1 KGHDR and CDR2 SFDVKD.

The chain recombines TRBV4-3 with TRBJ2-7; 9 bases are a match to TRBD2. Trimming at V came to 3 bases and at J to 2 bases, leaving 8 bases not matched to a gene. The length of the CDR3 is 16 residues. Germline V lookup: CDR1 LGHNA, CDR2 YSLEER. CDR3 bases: TGCGCCAGCAGCCAGACCCGCGGCGGGGGGGCCTACGAGCAGTACTTC. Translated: CASSQTRGGGAYEQYF.

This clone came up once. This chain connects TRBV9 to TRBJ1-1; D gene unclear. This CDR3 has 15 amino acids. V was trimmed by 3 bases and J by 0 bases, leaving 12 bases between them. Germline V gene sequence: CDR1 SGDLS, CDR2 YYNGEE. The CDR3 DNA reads TGTGCCAGCAGCGCCCGTCCAATAATGAACACTGAAGCTTTCTTT. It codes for CASSARPIMNTEAFF.

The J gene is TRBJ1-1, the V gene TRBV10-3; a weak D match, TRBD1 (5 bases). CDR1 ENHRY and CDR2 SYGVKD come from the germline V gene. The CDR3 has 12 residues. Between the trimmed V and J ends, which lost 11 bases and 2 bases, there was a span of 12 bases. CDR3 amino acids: CAGAGFNTEAFF. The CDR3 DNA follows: TGTGCCGGGGCAGGGTTCAACACTGAAGCTTTCTTT.

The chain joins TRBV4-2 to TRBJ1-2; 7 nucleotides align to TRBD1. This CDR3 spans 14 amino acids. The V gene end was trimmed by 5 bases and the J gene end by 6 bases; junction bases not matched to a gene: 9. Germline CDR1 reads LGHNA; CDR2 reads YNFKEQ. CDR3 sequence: CASSYGTVMDGYTF. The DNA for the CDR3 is TGTGCCAGCAGCTACGGGACAGTTATGGATGGCTACACCTTC.

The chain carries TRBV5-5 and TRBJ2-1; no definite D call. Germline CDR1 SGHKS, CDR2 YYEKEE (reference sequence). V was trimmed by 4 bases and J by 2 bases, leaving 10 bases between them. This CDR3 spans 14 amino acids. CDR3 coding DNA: TGTGCCAGCAGCCCCACACCTACCTACAATGAGCAGTTCTTC. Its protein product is CASSPTPTYNEQFF.

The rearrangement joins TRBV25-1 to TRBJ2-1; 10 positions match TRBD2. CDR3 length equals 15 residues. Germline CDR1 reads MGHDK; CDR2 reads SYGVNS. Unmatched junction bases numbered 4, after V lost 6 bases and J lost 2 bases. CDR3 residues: CASSNSGGAYNEQFF. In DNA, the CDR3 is TGTGCCAGCAGCAACAGCGGGGGGGCCTACAATGAGCAGTTCTTC.

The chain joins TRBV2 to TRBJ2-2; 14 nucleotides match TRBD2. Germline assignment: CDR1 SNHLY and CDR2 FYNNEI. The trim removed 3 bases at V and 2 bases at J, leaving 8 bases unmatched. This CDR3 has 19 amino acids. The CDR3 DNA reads TGTGCCAGCAGTGACCTACGACTAGCGGGAGGGCCAAACACCGGGGAGCTGTTTTTT. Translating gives CASSDLRLAGGPNTGELFF.

The CDR3 reads CASSDGPGLDSGANVLTF. The CDR3, as DNA: TGTGCCAGCAGTGACGGCCCGGGGCTAGACTCTGGGGCCAACGTCCTGACTTTC. This chain joins TRBV6-4 and TRBJ2-6, with D possibly called TRBD1 or TRBD2 (5 bases each). Germline V gives CDR1 MRHNA, CDR2 SNTAGT. The V end was cut by 2 bases, the J end by 0 bases, with 14 bases between. The CDR3 loop spans 18 amino acids.

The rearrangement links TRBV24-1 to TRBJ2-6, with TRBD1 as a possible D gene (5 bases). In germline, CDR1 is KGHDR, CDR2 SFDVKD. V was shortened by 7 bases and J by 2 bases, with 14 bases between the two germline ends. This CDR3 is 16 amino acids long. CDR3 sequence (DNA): TGTGCCACCAGCGAAGCGCTAGGGGCTGGGGCCAACGTCCTGACTTTC. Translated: CATSEALGAGANVLTF.

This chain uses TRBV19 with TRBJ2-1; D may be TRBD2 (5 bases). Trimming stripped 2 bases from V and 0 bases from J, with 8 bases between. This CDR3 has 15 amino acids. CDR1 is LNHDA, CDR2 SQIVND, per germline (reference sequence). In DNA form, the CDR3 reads TGTGCCAGTAGTATAATGGGGAGCTCCTACAATGAGCAGTTCTTC. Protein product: CASSIMGSSYNEQFF.

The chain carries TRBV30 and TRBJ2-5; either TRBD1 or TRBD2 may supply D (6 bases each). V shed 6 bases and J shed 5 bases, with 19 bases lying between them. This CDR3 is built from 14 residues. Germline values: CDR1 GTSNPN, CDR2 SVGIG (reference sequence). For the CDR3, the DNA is TGTGCCTGTAACAAAGGGGGGTCCCTGGAGACCCAGTACTTC. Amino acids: CACNKGGSLETQYF.

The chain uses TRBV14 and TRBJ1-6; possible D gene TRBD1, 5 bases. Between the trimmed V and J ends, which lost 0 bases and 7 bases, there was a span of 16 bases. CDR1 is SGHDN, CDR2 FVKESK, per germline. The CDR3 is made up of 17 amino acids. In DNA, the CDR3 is TGTGCCAGCAGCCAAGAGCCGGGCAGGGTGACAAATTCACCCCTCCACTTT. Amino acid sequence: CASSQEPGRVTNSPLHF.

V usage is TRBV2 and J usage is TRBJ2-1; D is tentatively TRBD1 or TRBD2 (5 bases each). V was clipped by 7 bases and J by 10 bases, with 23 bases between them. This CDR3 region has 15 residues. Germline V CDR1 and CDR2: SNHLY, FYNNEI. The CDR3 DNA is TGTGCCAGCATGGGGGTTAGCAGAGGGCTAAAGGAGCAGTTCTTC. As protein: CASMGVSRGLKEQFF.